This TCR beta chain was found in a study of T cell responses to AZD1222 COVID-19 vaccine. Findings and limits, study-wide: Two AZD1222 doses significantly raised spike-specific TCR breadth and depth over controls. The study found vaccine-associated CD4 TCRs spanning spike, dominant at 160-218 and 743-854. Most donors were white British and more were female, and clonal diversity was possibly underestimated. Every sample of the repertoires postdated the peak T cell response.

Clones were sequenced by immunoSEQ multiplex PCR, and TCRdb holds only the in-frame ones, with some missing. Of 130,000 to 150,000 clones in the sample, over 75% were seen once. Losses at the gene ends were 4 bases for V and 6 bases for J; bases not matched to a gene: 10. CDR3 length equals 15 residues. Germline V lookup: CDR1 SGDLS, CDR2 YYNGEE. A word on this clone: Its antigen is currently unknown.

The V gene is TRBV9, the J gene TRBJ1-3, with 7 bases lining up with TRBD1. This clonotype was obtained from an adult in good health. This material consisted of peripheral blood, taken on day 0 of AZD1222 vaccination. This CDR3 is CASSPPRDSPNTIYF. Written as DNA, the CDR3 is TGTGCCAGCAGCCCCCCCCGGGACAGCCCAAACACCATATATTTT.